Shown below are 32 T cell receptor beta chains from a single sample sequenced in a study of cytomegalovirus exposure and HLA in healthy donors. It was with 60 Vbeta and 13 Jbeta primers that the PCR ran. TCRdb's table, derived via immunoSEQ multiplex PCR, lists solely in-frame clones and lacks some. The sample shows 80,000 or so clones, around 78% of them seen only once. Source material: PBMCs. These receptor sequences come from a man between 40 and 49 years old in good health and CMV-seronegative.

The genes are TRBV6-6 and TRBJ1-2, with D possibly TRBD1 on 5 matching bases. Germline CDR1 MNHNY, CDR2 SVGAGI (reference sequence). This CDR3 contains 16 residues. Trimming took 0 bases from V and 6 from J, leaving 17 bases between them. CDR3 coding DNA: TGTGCCAGCAGTTACTCCCCGGGACTAACTTCGGATGGCTACACCTTC. The encoded protein is CASSYSPGLTSDGYTF.

The chain joins TRBV7-3 to TRBJ2-5; D perhaps matches TRBD1 (6 bases). The J call may be mistaken, given a closer DNA end match to TRBJ2-7. CDR3 length equals 13 residues. Germline V gene sequence: CDR1 SGHTA, CDR2 FQGTGA. The CDR3, as DNA: TGTGCCAGCAGCTTACGCAGGGGAGACGAGCAGTACTTC. Protein product: CASSLRRGDEQYF.

V usage is TRBV5-1 and J usage is TRBJ2-5; TRBD1 matches at 11 bases. The DNA end is more similar to TRBJ2-7, so the J call may be wrong. Germline CDR1 is SGHRS and CDR2 is YFSETQ. The CDR3 totals 15 residues. The CDR3 DNA is TGCGCCAGCAGCTTGTGGGGGACAGGGGGCTACGAGCAGTACTTC. Translating gives CASSLWGTGGYEQYF.

V gene TRBV27 combines with J gene TRBJ1-5; 7 nucleotides match TRBD1. The CDR3 is 15 residues long. Germline V CDR1 and CDR2: MNHEY, SMNVEV (reference sequence). J was trimmed by 6 bases and V by 6 bases; bases with no gene match: 11. The CDR3 DNA reads as TGTGCCAGCAGGGGGGGACAGACCTCGACTCAGCCCCAGCATTTT. It codes for CASRGGQTSTQPQHF.

The rearrangement links TRBV5-4 to TRBJ2-3, with TRBD1 as a possible D gene (6 bases). From germline, CDR1 is SGHNT and CDR2 YYREEE (reference sequence). The CDR3 runs to 13 residues. V gave up 3 bases and J gave up 4 bases, with 9 bases separating them. DNA of the CDR3: TGTGCCAGCAGCTGGGGGACACCAGATACGCAGTATTTT. Translated, it gives CASSWGTPDTQYF.

The rearrangement uses TRBV27 and TRBJ2-4; the D gene is possibly TRBD1 (7 bases). The V end lost 6 bases, the J end lost 7 bases, and 22 bases lay between the germline ends. Germline-derived CDR1 and CDR2 are MNHEY and SMNVEV (reference sequence). CDR3 length: 16 amino acids. CDR3: CASRGGTARGFNIQYF. CDR3 DNA sequence: TGTGCCAGCAGAGGGGGGACAGCCCGTGGGTTCAACATTCAGTACTTC.

This clone was recorded once. The CDR3 nucleotides are TGTGCCAGCAGCTTAGTAGCGGGGGGCCAAGAGACCCAGTACTTC. Amino acids: CASSLVAGGQETQYF. The chain has TRBV7-2 and TRBJ2-5, with TRBD2 identical over 10 bases. Germline V gene sequence: CDR1 SGHTA, CDR2 FQGNSA. Germline trimming cut 1 base from V and 1 base from J; bases unmatched to any gene: 0. This CDR3 has 15 residues. Using reference TRBV7-2 and TRBJ2-5 for the parts outside the CDR3, the full variable domain is GAGVSQSPSNKVTEKGKDVELRCDPISGHTALYWYRQSLGQGLEFLIYFQGNSAPDKSGLPSDRFSAERTGGSVSTLTIQRTQQEDSAVYLCASSLVAGGQETQYFGPGTRLLVL.

The chain employs TRBV5-8 and TRBJ2-7; D is possibly TRBD1 (6 bases). With 0 bases removed from V and 5 bases from J, the gap between germline ends came to 15 bases. The CDR3 totals 15 residues. The germline gives CDR1 SGHTS, CDR2 YDEGEE. The CDR3 sequence is CASSLGTTGDDEQYF. Here the CDR3 DNA reads TGTGCCAGCAGCTTGGGGACGACAGGAGACGACGAGCAGTACTTC. Supplemented by reference TRBV5-8 and TRBJ2-7, the full variable domain reads EAGVTQSPTHLIKTRGQQATLRCSPISGHTSVYWYQQALGLGLQFLLWYDEGEERNRGNFPPRFSGRQFPNYSSELNVNALELEDSALYLCASSLGTTGDDEQYFGPGTRLTVT.

V usage is TRBV4-1 and J usage is TRBJ2-7; TRBD1 agrees at 8 bases. The V and J ends lost 5 bases and 2 bases, in that order; junction bases with no gene match: 5. The germline V gene encodes CDR1 MGHRA and CDR2 YSYEKL. CDR3 length: 14 residues. CDR3 nucleotide sequence: TGCGCCAGCAGCGCGGACAGGGCCACCTACGAGCAGTACTTC. Translated: CASSADRATYEQYF.

The chain combines TRBV5-1 with TRBJ1-4; a possible D gene is TRBD1 (6 bases). Germline V CDR1 and CDR2: SGHRS, YFSETQ. Trimming left V 3 bases short and J 3 bases short, with 12 bases between. This CDR3 region has 15 residues. CDR3 nucleotide sequence: TGCGCCAGCAGCTGGGGGCGGGTGGCTAATGAAAAACTGTTTTTT. Amino acid sequence: CASSWGRVANEKLFF.

The rearrangement joins TRBV9 to TRBJ1-1, with D possibly being TRBD1 (5 bases). Germline V gene sequence: CDR1 SGDLS, CDR2 YYNGEE. The CDR3 loop spans 13 amino acids. Trimming left V 3 bases short and J 7 bases short, with 13 bases between. CDR3 region: CASSAAGLLEAFF. The CDR3, as DNA: TGTGCCAGCAGCGCGGCGGGGCTTCTTGAAGCTTTCTTT.

The chain joins TRBV5-1 to TRBJ2-1, with D possibly TRBD2 on 7 matching bases. Germline assignment: CDR1 SGHRS and CDR2 YFSETQ. The CDR3 spans 15 residues. With 0 bases removed from V and 7 bases from J, the gap between germline ends came to 14 bases. In DNA, the CDR3 is TGCGCCAGCAGCTTGGACGGGGGGCCGAGGAATGAGCAGTTCTTC. This codes for CASSLDGGPRNEQFF.

To note about this clone: Other DNA sequences in this specimen translate into the identical CDR3. The chain combines TRBV29-1 with TRBJ1-5; possibly TRBD1 for D (6 bases). V dropped 1 base and J dropped 8 bases, with 12 bases sitting between them. The CDR3 spans 13 residues. Germline values: CDR1 SQVTM, CDR2 ANQGSEA. CDR3 sequence: CSVEAGGGEPQHF. The DNA for the CDR3 is TGCAGCGTTGAAGCGGGAGGGGGGGAGCCCCAGCATTTT.

With respect to this clone: The junction departs from germline at one end; a sequencing error may be responsible. This sequence joins TRBV5-1 and TRBJ1-2, with unresolved D. The CDR3 contains 13 residues. Germline-derived CDR1 and CDR2 are SGHRS and YFSETQ. The chain's CDR3 is CASSLDSDYGYTF. For the CDR3, the DNA is TGCGCCAGCAGTTTGGATTCGGACTATGGCTACACCTTC. The full variable domain, in which reference TRBV5-1 and TRBJ1-2 provide the parts outside the CDR3, is KAGVTQTPRYLIKTRGQQVTLSCSPISGHRSVSWYQQTPGQGLQFLFEYFSETQRNKGNFPGRFSGRQFSNSRSEMNVSTLELGDSALYLCASSLDSDYGYTFGSGTRLTVV.

This chain links TRBV13 with TRBJ1-5; D not resolved. In germline, CDR1 is PRHDT, CDR2 FYEKMQ (reference sequence). The CDR3 spans 16 residues. Trimming cost V 3 bases and J 3 bases, with 15 bases left between them. This CDR3 is CASSLGAWGPNQPQHF. The CDR3 bases are TGTGCCAGCAGCTTGGGAGCATGGGGTCCCAATCAGCCCCAGCATTTT.

The chain carries TRBV2 and TRBJ1-5; tentative D call: TRBD1 (5 bases). The CDR3 has 13 residues. Trimming shortened V by 6 bases and J by 2 bases, and 8 bases separated the two germline ends. CDR1 SNHLY and CDR2 FYNNEI come from the germline V gene. The CDR3 sequence is CASSGGGNQPQHF. In nucleotides, the CDR3 is TGTGCCAGCAGCGGGGGAGGCAATCAGCCCCAGCATTTT.

The rearrangement links TRBV9 to TRBJ2-1, with 9 positions matching TRBD2. The CDR3 is 20 amino acids. With 5 bases clipped from V and 1 base from J, the junction kept 19 bases outside the gene matches. Germline assignment: CDR1 SGDLS and CDR2 YYNGEE. The CDR3 region has the DNA TGTGCCAGCAGGGCCGACTATGGTAGCGGGGGCCCCGTTTCCTACAATGAGCAGTTCTTC. The encoded protein is CASRADYGSGGPVSYNEQFF.

The chain uses TRBV6-1 and TRBJ1-3; a possible D gene is TRBD1 (6 bases). Germline V gene lookup returns CDR1 MNHNS and CDR2 SASEGT. The CDR3 runs to 16 residues. V lost 2 bases to trimming and J lost 4 bases, with 15 bases between them. CDR3 loop: CASSEQQGLSGNTIYF. The CDR3 DNA sequence: TGTGCCAGCAGTGAACAACAGGGTCTATCCGGAAACACCATATATTTT.

The chain links TRBV28 to TRBJ1-1; weak D call: TRBD1 (6 bases). Germline values: CDR1 MDHEN, CDR2 SYDVKM. CDR3 size: 14 residues. The V and J ends lost 5 bases and 6 bases respectively, with 16 bases between them. In DNA, the CDR3 is TGTGCCAGCAGTCTGGGGTGGAAGGGGGCTGAAGCTTTCTTT. As protein: CASSLGWKGAEAFF.

This chain uses TRBV6-4 with TRBJ1-2; 7 positions match TRBD1. V lost 3 bases and J lost 4; bases outside the gene matches: 8. Germline loops: CDR1 MRHNA, CDR2 SNTAGT. CDR3 length: 15 residues. In DNA form, the CDR3 reads TGTGCCAGCAGTGAGTTCGGGACAGCGACCTATGGCTACACCTTC. Encoded protein: CASSEFGTATYGYTF.

This chain links TRBV28 with TRBJ1-4; 8 nucleotides align to TRBD1. J lost 8 bases, V lost 5 bases, and 10 bases had no gene match. The CDR3 length is 15 residues. Germline CDR1 is MDHEN and CDR2 is SYDVKM. CDR3 nucleotides: TGTGCCAGCAGTCCGTGGACAGGGTCAGAAGAAAAACTGTTTTTT. It codes for CASSPWTGSEEKLFF.

The V and J genes are TRBV7-8 and TRBJ2-3, with 8 positions matching TRBD2. This CDR3 is 19 amino acids long. J lost 8 bases, V lost 4 bases, and 23 bases had no gene match. Germline CDR1 SGHVS, CDR2 FQNEAQ. The CDR3 region is CASSSYRLAFSGRRGTQYF. The CDR3, as DNA: TGTGCCAGCAGCTCCTACCGACTAGCGTTCTCGGGGCGGCGGGGTACGCAGTATTTT.

This rearrangement joins TRBV6-6 to TRBJ2-7, with a tentative D call TRBD1 (5 bases). The CDR3 extends over 15 amino acids. The V gene lost 2 bases and the J gene lost 5 bases, with 16 bases spanning the gap. The germline CDR1 and CDR2 sequences are MNHNY and SVGAGI (reference sequence). The CDR3 nucleotides are TGTGCCAGCAGTTACAGTGCGGCGGCGGACAACGAGCAGTACTTC. Its protein is CASSYSAAADNEQYF.

The chain joins TRBV25-1 to TRBJ2-3; TRBD2 matches 8 bases. The germline V gene has CDR1 MGHDK and CDR2 SYGVNS. The junction had 10 bases not matched to a gene; V was cut back by 8 bases and J by 9 bases. There are 13 residues in the CDR3. CDR3 region: CASQMGGGLTQYF. CDR3 coding DNA: TGTGCCAGCCAGATGGGCGGGGGGTTGACGCAGTATTTT.

The CDR3 loop reads CASSEGPGGTDTQYF. CDR3 sequence (DNA): TGTGCCAGCAGTGAAGGACCAGGGGGCACAGATACGCAGTATTTT. The gene calls are TRBV6-1 and TRBJ2-3; tentative D call: TRBD1 (6 bases). Germline V gives CDR1 MNHNS, CDR2 SASEGT. Trimming took off 1 base at V and 1 base at J, with 9 bases between the two ends. The CDR3 spans 15 residues.

The gene calls are TRBV5-1 and TRBJ1-2, with unresolved D. Germline V gene lookup returns CDR1 SGHRS and CDR2 YFSETQ. The CDR3 is 14 residues long. V was trimmed by 2 bases and J by 7 bases, leaving 15 bases between them. The CDR3 sequence is CASSFDLATRGYTF. CDR3 sequence (DNA): TGCGCCAGCAGCTTCGACCTCGCGACTCGTGGCTACACCTTC.

With regard to this clone: At one of its ends the junction is not consistent with the germline gene, which may arise from a read error. The CDR3 sequence is CARSLGGTSGTDTQYF. CDR3 coding DNA: TGCGCCCGCAGCTTGGGCGGGACTAGCGGCACAGATACGCAGTATTTT. The gene calls are TRBV5-1 and TRBJ2-3, with 10 bases fitting TRBD2. Per the germline V gene, CDR1 is SGHRS and CDR2 is YFSETQ. The length of the CDR3 is 16 residues.

The rearrangement uses TRBV21-1 and TRBJ1-1; the DNA was not compared with TRBD1, the D call given in the table. TRBV21-1 is shown as a pseudogene. The CDR3 sequence is 17 residues long. The CDR3: CASILPRTRTGDTEAFF. The CDR3 coding sequence is TGTGCCAGCATCCTTCCCCGTACACGGACAGGCGACACTGAAGCTTTCTTT.

This chain uses TRBV30 with TRBJ1-1; possibly TRBD1 for D (6 bases). Germline V lookup: CDR1 GTSNPN, CDR2 SVGIG (reference sequence). V was clipped by 3 bases and J by 5 bases, with 16 bases between them. This CDR3 is built from 14 residues. CDR3 sequence (DNA): TGTGCCTGGAGGCGTATCCAGGGGTTAACTGAAGCTTTCTTT. The encoded protein is CAWRRIQGLTEAFF.

The CDR3 sequence: CASSLQGWESAFF. In DNA form, the CDR3 reads TGTGCCAGCAGCTTACAGGGGTGGGAATCGGCTTTCTTT. This sequence joins TRBV7-2 and TRBJ1-1; D might be TRBD1 (6 bases). This CDR3 region has 13 residues. CDR1 is SGHTA, CDR2 FQGNSA, per germline. V was shortened by 2 bases and J by 11 bases, with 15 bases between the two germline ends.

The chain has TRBV7-3 and TRBJ1-1; the D gene is possibly TRBD1 (6 bases). Trimming left V 2 bases short and J 5 bases short, with 12 bases between. The CDR3 runs to 14 residues. Germline V gene lookup returns CDR1 SGHTA and CDR2 FQGTGA. The CDR3 is CASSLWGGQTEAFF. CDR3 DNA: TGTGCCAGCAGCTTATGGGGGGGGCAAACTGAAGCTTTCTTT.

J is TRBJ1-3 and V is TRBV4-1; D ambiguous. The CDR3 contains 15 residues. The germline V gene encodes CDR1 MGHRA and CDR2 YSYEKL. The germline V and J ends were trimmed by 0 bases and 4 bases, with 10 bases remaining between them. The CDR3 DNA follows: TGCGCCAGCAGCCAAGATACGCGAGTCGGAAACACCATATATTTT. The encoded protein is CASSQDTRVGNTIYF.